In this sample, the clone carrying this T cell receptor beta chain turned up a few times. Its antigen is currently unknown. The CDR3 is 13 residues long. The germline gives CDR1 SEHNR, CDR2 FQNEAQ (reference sequence). V was clipped by 7 bases and J by 3 bases, with 12 bases between them. Sample treatment: oral pan-JAK inhibitor, 5-10 mg twice daily. Punch biopsies of lesional scalp, plus peripheral blood, were taken from alopecia areata patients. The data originate from a study of CD8+ T cells in alopecia areata. Whole-study context: Patients received oral tofacitinib, 5 to 10 mg twice daily, for moderate-to-severe alopecia areata.

Findings and limits, study-wide: Scalp and blood samples kept many expanded lesional clones throughout tofacitinib.

Once RNA had been extracted, it was reverse transcribed into cDNA to act as the sequencing template. Sequenced by immunoSEQ multiplex PCR; TCRdb stores in-frame clones only, minus some. The table records 180,000 or so clones, roughly 60% of them present only once. This rearrangement joins TRBV7-9 to TRBJ1-1, with a tentative D call TRBD1 (5 bases). The specimen was CD4+ T cells sorted from blood, collected at week 24, from a patient treated with tofacitinib. This sequence originates from a human donor with alopecia areata. The CDR3 DNA reads as TGTGCCAGCACTAGCAGGGAGCACACTGAAGCTTTCTTT. Protein: CASTSREHTEAFF.